The 29 T cell receptor beta chains below all came from one sample that was sequenced in a study of response to subunit inactivated influenza vaccine. TCRdb reprocessed the RT-PCR reads with MiXCR, giving one entry per CDR3 protein. Counted here are around 250,000 distinct CDR3 sequences, more than 10% occurring once; the ten biggest clones make up over 6.5%. The sample consisted of non-naive T cells sorted from PBMCs, taken approximately 15 days before vaccination. The receptors were gathered from a man in his fifties who received an inactivated influenza vaccine.

There are a few counts of this clonotype. The chain couples TRBV6-5 to TRBJ2-1; D is perhaps TRBD2 (6 bases). Germline lookup yields CDR1 MNHEY and CDR2 SVGAGI. The CDR3 has 16 amino acids. V was shortened by 6 bases and J by 4 bases, with 19 bases between the two germline ends. CDR3 nucleotide sequence: TGTGCCAGCAGGAATCGAGTAGCGGAGGTATACAATGAGCAGTTCTTC. Amino acid sequence: CASRNRVAEVYNEQFF.

This clonotype was detected only a few times. The chain employs TRBV11-1 and TRBJ2-6; D not resolved. Trimming stripped 0 bases from V and 0 bases from J, with 15 bases between. The CDR3 runs to 19 residues. Germline V gives CDR1 SGHAT, CDR2 FQDESV (reference sequence). The CDR3 nucleotides read TGTGCCAGCAGCTTAGCGCGAGCAGCTCTAATCTCTGGGGCCAACGTCCTGACTTTC. It specifies CASSLARAALISGANVLTF.

This clonotype occurred many times. The chain carries TRBV20-1 and TRBJ2-1; D gene ambiguous. The V and J ends lost 7 bases and 9 bases respectively, with 28 bases between them. Germline V gene data show CDR1 as DFQATT and CDR2 as SNEGSKA (reference sequence). This CDR3 is built from 16 residues. In nucleotides, the CDR3 is TGCAGTGTACATGACTCCCTCGACCCCCGCATATCTGAGCAGTTCTTC. Its translation: CSVHDSLDPRISEQFF.

As to this clonotype: Sequence at one end of the junction differs from germline and may be a read error. This chain connects TRBV6-2 or TRBV6-3 to TRBJ1-1, with D hard to call. The germline gives CDR1 MNHEY, CDR2 SVGEGT. The CDR3 runs 13 residues. The CDR3: CARSYMKNTEAFF. The CDR3 nucleotides read TGTGCCCGCAGTTACATGAAGAACACTGAAGCTTTCTTT.

This clonotype came up many times. The chain recombines TRBV12-3 or TRBV12-4 with TRBJ2-7, with D possibly matching TRBD1 (5 bases). The CDR3 has 13 residues. The V end was cut by 5 bases, the J end by 2 bases, with 10 bases between. CDR3 protein: CASSPGITYEQYF. CDR3 nucleotide sequence: TGTGCCAGCAGTCCAGGGATTACCTACGAGCAGTACTTC.

This clonotype appeared a few times. This chain joins TRBV28 and TRBJ2-2; maybe TRBD1 (6 bases). V was cut by 7 bases and J by 0 bases, with 15 bases left in between. The germline CDR1 and CDR2 sequences are MDHEN and SYDVKM. The CDR3 contains 16 residues. CDR3 in amino acids: CASTLMGATNTGELFF. CDR3 in DNA: TGTGCCAGCACCCTGATGGGGGCAACGAACACCGGGGAGCTGTTTTTT.

This clonotype was seen repeatedly, ten times or more. This rearrangement joins TRBV5-1 to TRBJ2-1, with 7 bases matching TRBD2. CDR1 and CDR2 (germline): SGHRS, YFSETQ. V lost 4 bases to trimming and J lost 3 bases; unmatched junction nucleotides: 7. This CDR3 comprises 15 residues. In nucleotides, the CDR3 is TGCGCCAGCAGCCGGGGAGGGAATGACTACAATGAGCAGTTCTTC. Translating it yields CASSRGGNDYNEQFF.

The chain employs TRBV12-3 or TRBV12-4 and TRBJ2-1; possibly TRBD1 or TRBD2 for D (6 bases each). The CDR3 sequence is 15 residues long. Trimming shortened V by 6 bases and J by 6 bases, and 18 bases separated the two germline ends. The CDR3 here is CASRFGWGATNEQFF. The CDR3 nucleotides are TGTGCCAGCAGATTTGGATGGGGGGCCACCAATGAGCAGTTCTTC.

This clonotype was detected ten times or more. This chain connects TRBV6-5 to TRBJ1-1; D call uncertain. Per the germline V gene, CDR1 is MNHEY and CDR2 is SVGAGI. Trimming took 2 bases from V and 2 from J, leaving 9 bases between them. The CDR3 has 14 amino acids. DNA for the CDR3: TGTGCCAGCAGTTACGAGGCAGCTAACACTGAAGCTTTCTTT. Its translation is CASSYEAANTEAFF.

The chain carries TRBV12-3 or TRBV12-4 and TRBJ2-5, with D tentatively TRBD1 (5 bases). The CDR3 is made up of 12 amino acids. The germline V and J ends were trimmed by 2 bases and 13 bases, with 14 bases remaining between them. The CDR3 is CASSLSTASLYF. In DNA, the CDR3 is TGTGCCAGCAGTTTATCGACAGCCTCTCTGTACTTC.

This chain links TRBV7-9 with TRBJ2-1, with 8 positions matching TRBD1. The CDR3 covers 16 residues. Trimming took 5 bases from V and 0 from J; bases not matched to a gene: 6. Germline CDR1 and CDR2: SEHNR and FQNEAQ (reference sequence). The CDR3 nucleotides are TGTGCCAGCAGCCCAGGGGGCGGTCGCTCCTACAATGAGCAGTTCTTC. It codes for CASSPGGGRSYNEQFF.

The chain has TRBV6-1 and TRBJ2-1, with 11 bases lining up with TRBD2. J lost 9 bases, V lost 5 bases, and 12 bases had no gene match. Germline-derived CDR1 and CDR2 are MNHNS and SASEGT. The CDR3 consists of 16 residues. The CDR3, as DNA: TGTGCCAGCAGTACCCTCGGGATTAGCGGGAGGGTTGAGCAGTTCTTC. Translated, it gives CASSTLGISGRVEQFF.

This clonotype was picked up many times. This chain uses TRBV5-1 with TRBJ2-5, with 9 bases matching TRBD1. With V trimmed by 4 bases and J by 3 bases, 4 bases remained unmatched. The CDR3 length is 14 residues. Germline-derived CDR1 and CDR2 are SGHRS and YFSETQ. This chain's CDR3 is CASSVGQGKETQYF. CDR3 in DNA: TGCGCCAGCAGCGTGGGACAGGGAAAAGAGACCCAGTACTTC.

This clonotype was counted at least ten times. V usage is TRBV20-1 and J usage is TRBJ2-5; TRBD1 agrees at 10 bases. The CDR3 totals 15 residues. J was trimmed by 2 bases and V by 3 bases; bases with no gene match: 6. The V gene's germline CDR1 is DFQATT and CDR2 SNEGSKA (reference sequence). The CDR3 nucleotides read TGCAGTGCTAGGGAGCCGGGACAGGGGCAAGAGACCCAGTACTTC. Amino acid sequence: CSAREPGQGQETQYF.

The CDR3 bases are TGCAGTGCTAGTCGTTTCGTGCTTAACACTGAAGCTTTCTTT. Its protein product is CSASRFVLNTEAFF. The chain uses TRBV20-1 and TRBJ1-1; D is unclear. Looked up from germline, CDR1 is DFQATT and CDR2 is SNEGSKA (reference sequence). The CDR3 runs 14 residues. The germline V and J ends were trimmed by 3 bases and 2 bases, with 13 bases remaining between them.

This clonotype was seen at least ten times. The rearrangement joins TRBV6-2 or TRBV6-3 to TRBJ1-1; no clear D gene. Germline V gives CDR1 MNHEY, CDR2 SVGEGT. The V end was cut by 0 bases, the J end by 1 base, with 6 bases between. The CDR3 is 14 residues long. The CDR3 DNA follows: TGTGCCAGCAGTTACTCCCTGGGGAACACTGAAGCTTTCTTT. It translates to CASSYSLGNTEAFF.

This clonotype appeared many times. CDR3 amino acids: CASSLPSTAGITEAFF. The DNA of the CDR3 is TGTGCCAGCAGTCTACCCTCGACAGCGGGCATAACTGAAGCTTTCTTT. This chain joins TRBV12-3 or TRBV12-4 and TRBJ1-1; maybe TRBD1 (5 bases). CDR3 length: 16 residues. Trimming removed 5 bases at V and 5 bases at J, with 21 bases between.

The J gene is TRBJ2-2, the V gene TRBV11-3, with 10 bases lining up with TRBD1. Germline V lookup: CDR1 SGHNT, CDR2 YENEEA. This CDR3 has 16 residues. The trim removed 5 bases at V and 1 base at J, leaving 4 bases unmatched. DNA of the CDR3: TGTGCCAGCAGCGCCCGGGACAGGGGGAACACCGGGGAGCTGTTTTTT. It is translated as CASSARDRGNTGELFF.

This clonotype has at least ten counts. V and J are TRBV29-1 and TRBJ2-7; 12 bases align to TRBD2. Losses at the gene ends were 0 bases for V and 0 bases for J; bases not matched to a gene: 6. The CDR3 is 17 residues long. The germline CDR1 and CDR2 sequences are SQVTM and ANQGSEA. CDR3 protein: CSVEDHQTSGSSYEQYF. The DNA for the CDR3 is TGCAGCGTTGAAGATCACCAGACTAGCGGGAGCTCCTACGAGCAGTACTTC.

This clonotype was recorded a few times. The chain employs TRBV29-1 and TRBJ2-5, with D uncertain. CDR1 is SQVTM and CDR2 is ANQGSEA in the germline V gene. The CDR3 runs 13 residues. V shed 4 bases and J shed 5 bases, with 14 bases lying between them. CDR3 residues: CSVGGSPRETQYF. The CDR3 DNA is TGCAGCGTTGGTGGCAGTCCAAGGGAGACCCAGTACTTC.

The genes are TRBV7-6 and TRBJ2-5, with 13 bases that match TRBD2. CDR3 length: 23 amino acids. The V and J ends lost 2 bases and 2 bases, in that order; junction bases with no gene match: 23. Per germline, CDR1 SGHVS and CDR2 FNYEAQ. This CDR3 is CASSLRPGTSGITPHREQETQYF. CDR3 bases: TGTGCCAGCAGCTTACGCCCCGGGACTAGCGGGATTACGCCCCATCGGGAGCAAGAGACCCAGTACTTC. The variable domain in full, with the rest retrieved from reference TRBV7-6 and TRBJ2-5, is GAGVSQSPRYKVTKRGQDVALRCDPISGHVSLYWYRQALGQGPEFLTYFNYEAQQDKSGLPNDRFSAERPEGSISTLTIQRTEQRDSAMYRCASSLRPGTSGITPHREQETQYFGPGTRLLVL.

This clonotype was counted ten times or more. The chain uses TRBV18 and TRBJ2-7, with D perhaps matching TRBD2 (5 bases). The germline CDR1 and CDR2 sequences are KGHSH and LQKENI. Trimming took 6 bases from V and 2 from J, leaving 11 bases between them. The CDR3 has 13 residues. The CDR3 nucleotides are TGTGCCAGCTCCCGGGAAGTAACCTACGAGCAGTACTTC. Its translation is CASSREVTYEQYF.

The rearrangement links TRBV9 to TRBJ2-7; D is uncertain. V lost 3 bases, J lost 0 bases, and 4 bases lay in between. Germline-derived CDR1 and CDR2 are SGDLS and YYNGEE. The CDR3 has 12 residues. DNA of the CDR3: TGTGCCAGCAGCGGAGGCTCCTACGAGCAGTACTTC. Translation gives CASSGGSYEQYF.

The chain combines TRBV28 with TRBJ2-7, with D hard to call. Looked up from germline, CDR1 is MDHEN and CDR2 is SYDVKM. The V end was cut by 3 bases, the J end by 2 bases, with 17 bases between. This CDR3 has 16 residues. As DNA, the CDR3 is TGTGCCAGCAGTTTCGGGCCCAACGGCCAAACCTACGAGCAGTACTTC. It encodes CASSFGPNGQTYEQYF. The variable domain in full, completed from reference TRBV28 and TRBJ2-7, reads DVKVTQSSRYLVKRTGEKVFLECVQDMDHENMFWYRQDPGLGLRLIYFSYDVKMKEKGDIPEGYSVSREKKERFSLILESASTNQTSMYLCASSFGPNGQTYEQYFGPGTRLTVT.

Written as DNA, the CDR3 is TGTGCCAGCAGGCACCTCGGGGGACAGGGCGGCTACGAGCAGTACTTC. It yields the protein CASRHLGGQGGYEQYF. This chain connects TRBV6-2 or TRBV6-3 to TRBJ2-7, with 9 bases fitting TRBD1. CDR3 length equals 16 residues. The trim removed 6 bases at V and 3 bases at J, leaving 12 bases unmatched. CDR1 is MNHEY, CDR2 SVGEGT, per germline.

This clonotype has only a few counts. The chain combines TRBV4-2 with TRBJ2-7; tentatively, D is TRBD1 (6 bases). The CDR3 spans 15 residues. CDR1 LGHNA and CDR2 YNFKEQ come from the germline V gene. V shed 1 base and J shed 6 bases, with 16 bases lying between them. The chain's CDR3 is CASSQASQGLGEQYF. CDR3 DNA: TGTGCCAGCAGCCAAGCGTCTCAGGGGTTAGGCGAGCAGTACTTC.

This clonotype came up a few times. The chain links TRBV28 to TRBJ1-1; maybe TRBD1 (5 bases). CDR3 length: 16 amino acids. Germline CDR1 reads MDHEN; CDR2 reads SYDVKM. Between the trimmed V and J ends, which lost 7 bases and 1 base, there was a span of 19 bases. CDR3 in amino acids: CASNTGSGGWNTEAFF. The CDR3 DNA follows: TGTGCCAGCAACACCGGGAGCGGGGGTTGGAACACTGAAGCTTTCTTT.

This clonotype was found a few times. The rearrangement joins TRBV25-1 to TRBJ1-2; TRBD1 matches 8 bases. Trimming at V came to 1 base and at J to 7 bases, leaving 8 bases not matched to a gene. From germline, CDR1 is MGHDK and CDR2 SYGVNS. CDR3 length: 15 residues. CDR3 region: CASSESPDRGSGYTF. The DNA of the CDR3 is TGTGCCAGCAGTGAATCTCCCGACAGGGGCTCTGGCTACACCTTC.

This clonotype was detected ten times or more. The J gene is TRBJ2-3, the V gene TRBV5-1; D not certain. Germline V gene sequence: CDR1 SGHRS, CDR2 YFSETQ. CDR3 length: 12 residues. Trimming removed 0 bases from V and 4 bases from J, with 3 bases in between. The CDR3 sequence: CASSLEADTQYF. CDR3 bases: TGCGCCAGCAGCTTGGAGGCAGATACGCAGTATTTT.